There are many counts of the clone carrying this T cell receptor beta chain. This CDR3 comprises 17 residues. Unmatched junction bases numbered 10, after V lost 1 base and J lost 3 bases. These data belong to a study of regulatory T cells in long-lasting Graves disease. Libraries of TCR beta came from iRepertoire HTBI primers plus Arm-PCR of CDR3 regions. One entry per CDR3 protein results from TCRdb running MiXCR on the multiplex PCR reads. The sample has some 250,000 distinct CDR3 sequences; about 19% are singletons. Time point denoted: newly diagnosed GD, antithyroid drugs for less than 3 months. PBMC RNA served as the TCR library source. Enrollment of patients was through an endocrinology department in Xi'an, China.

The sample in question was peripheral blood mononuclear cells (PBMCs), obtained at new diagnosis, from a patient treated with antithyroid drugs. This TCR was recovered from a female donor with Graves disease. The chain has TRBV12-3 or TRBV12-4 and TRBJ2-3; the match to TRBD1 covers 7 bases. CDR3 protein: CASSLDVQGSGTDTQYF. For the CDR3, the DNA is TGTGCCAGCAGTTTAGATGTACAGGGGAGTGGTACAGATACGCAGTATTTT.